One sample yielded the 8 T cell receptor beta chains listed below, sequenced in a study of CD8+ T cells in alopecia areata. Cutaneous lymph nodes were pooled and cells sorted by CD4, CD8alpha, NKG2D, NKG2ACE and more. Extracted RNA was reverse transcribed, and the resulting cDNA served as sequencing template. Repertoires were generated with immunoSEQ multiplex PCR, while TCRdb's copy carries only in-frame clones and drops some. The sample was found to contain around 290,000 clones, and every one recurs. Sequencing was done on a sample of CD4+ T cells sorted from a lymph node. The receptors originated from a C3H/HeJ mouse with alopecia areata. Strain haplotype at MHC: H2-k.

Comments on this clone: Mouse gene names apply. The read ends 4 residues shy of where the CDR3 ends; the end is completed using the germline J gene. The chain has TRBV5 and TRBJ1-2; 10 nucleotides agree with TRBD1. CDR1 is LGHNA and CDR2 is YNLKQL in the germline V gene (reference sequence). CDR3 size: 15 residues. Germline trimming cut 6 bases from V and 0 bases from J; bases unmatched to any gene: 4. The sequenced CDR3 bases are TGTGCCAGCAGAAGGGACAGGGGTGCAAACTCC. Its protein product is CASRRDRGANS. The full CDR3 sequence reads CASRRDRGANSDYTF.

This clone was counted a few times. The gene names given are mouse names. The read gets to within 4 residues of the CDR3 end, and the germline J gene fills in the rest. The chain carries TRBV5 and TRBJ2-3; 9 bases line up with TRBD2. Germline V gene lookup returns CDR1 LGHNA and CDR2 YNLKQL (reference sequence). V dropped 5 bases and J dropped 1; count of bases not matched to a gene: 4. The CDR3 is 15 amino acids. CDR3 DNA (partial): TGTGCCAGCAGCGATGGGGGGGCCGGTGCAGAA. Its translation: CASSDGGAGAE. The whole CDR3 reads CASSDGGAGAETLYF.

This clone was picked up a small number of times. Germline and genes here are mouse. The sequence runs out 4 residues before the end of the CDR3; the remainder is reconstructed from the germline J gene. The V and J genes are TRBV5 and TRBJ2-3; TRBD1 agrees at 10 bases. The germline V gene has CDR1 LGHNA and CDR2 YNLKQL (reference sequence). The CDR3 is 15 residues long. The CDR3 bases that were read are TGTGCCAGCAGCCAACCCGGGACAGGGGAAGAA. This gives the protein CASSQPGTGEE. The full CDR3 reads CASSQPGTGEETLYF.

Comments on this clone: The gene names here belong to mouse. With the read ending 4 residues before the CDR3 end, the germline J gene is used to fill in that end. The chain joins TRBV5 to TRBJ1-1; D is perhaps TRBD1 (6 bases). The V end was cut by 2 bases, the J end by 0 bases, with 7 bases between. The CDR3 is 14 residues long. Germline loops: CDR1 LGHNA, CDR2 YNLKQL (reference sequence). CDR3 DNA, as far as it was read: TGTGCCAGCAGCCAAACAGGGTCAAACACA. Translation: CASSQTGSNT. The entire CDR3 protein reads CASSQTGSNTEVFF.

There are a few counts of this clone. Gene names are mouse gene names. The CDR3 extends 4 residues past the end of the read, so its final part is completed from the germline J gene. Within the sample, other DNA sequences also encode this same CDR3. The chain has TRBV1 and TRBJ2-3, with 7 bases matching TRBD1. CDR1 is NSQYPW and CDR2 is LRSPGD in the germline V gene (reference sequence). The CDR3 runs 15 residues. V lost 2 bases, J lost 3 bases, and 5 bases stayed unmatched. The CDR3 is CTCSARTGGAETLYF. Partial CDR3 DNA: TGCACCTGCAGTGCAAGGACAGGTGGAGCAGAA.

About this clone: All gene names here are mouse names. With the read ending 4 residues before the CDR3 end, the germline J gene is used to fill in that end. Additional DNA sequences in this sample encode the identical CDR3. The chain combines TRBV13-1 with TRBJ1-1; 9 bases are shared with TRBD1. Germline CDR1 and CDR2: NSHNY and SYGAGN. This CDR3 comprises 14 residues. V was pared by 4 bases and J by 3 bases, with 4 bases of the junction left unmatched. CDR3 DNA (partial): TGTGCCAGCAGTCTACAGGGGGCGGACACA. This gives the protein CASSLQGADT. The full CDR3 protein is CASSLQGADTEVFF.

Turning to this clone: Gene and germline names: mouse. The read terminates 4 residues ahead of where the CDR3 ends, so the germline J gene completes it. The V and J genes are TRBV13-2 and TRBJ2-5, with a possible D match to TRBD2 (7 bases). The germline CDR1 and CDR2 sequences are NNHNN and SYGAGS (reference sequence). V dropped 0 bases and J dropped 0 bases, with 11 bases sitting between them. The CDR3 runs to 16 residues. CDR3 protein: CASGDARGGNQDTQYF. CDR3 bases read: TGTGCCAGCGGTGATGCAAGGGGGGGTAACCAAGAC.

This clone was seen only a few times. Genes and germline come from the mouse. The sequenced fragment ends 4 residues before the CDR3 boundary, so the rest is inferred from the germline J gene. The chain carries TRBV5 and TRBJ1-1, with D tentatively TRBD1 (6 bases). The V end lost 0 bases, the J end lost 1 base, and 9 bases lay between the germline ends. This CDR3 spans 15 amino acids. Germline CDR1 and CDR2: LGHNA and YNLKQL (reference sequence). Incomplete CDR3 DNA: TGTGCCAGCAGCCAAGAGGGGACAATAAACACA. It codes for CASSQEGTINT. The full CDR3 reads CASSQEGTINTEVFF.